The 19 T cell receptor beta chains given below trace back to one sample, sequenced in a study of blood T cell repertoires in COVID-19. Clones were read by immunoSEQ multiplex PCR, and TCRdb kept only the in-frame ones, dropping some. The top ten hold 4% of the sample, which has over 120,000 clones, roughly 80% seen once. Sequenced: peripheral blood. These TCRs come from a woman between 55 and 75 years old with acute or convalescent COVID-19.

CDR3 sequence reads: CSVGSGDGYTF. CDR3 coding DNA: TGCAGCGTTGGATCCGGGGATGGCTACACCTTC. The V gene is TRBV29-1, the J gene TRBJ1-2; D is uncertain. Germline CDR1 reads SQVTM; CDR2 reads ANQGSEA. Trimming removed 4 bases at V and 6 bases at J, with 9 bases between. CDR3 length equals 11 residues.

V gene TRBV7-3 combines with J gene TRBJ2-1; the D gene is possibly TRBD1 (5 bases). CDR1 and CDR2 from the germline V gene are SGHTA and FQGTGA. Trimming stripped 0 bases from V and 7 bases from J, with 7 bases between. This CDR3 is 13 amino acids long. The CDR3, as DNA: TGTGCCAGCAGCTTAACGGGGCGTAATGAGCAGTTCTTC. It encodes CASSLTGRNEQFF.

The CDR3 spells CSARPGGYTF. In DNA form, the CDR3 reads TGCAGTGCTAGACCGGGTGGCTACACCTTC. This chain uses TRBV20-1 with TRBJ1-2; D call uncertain. CDR1 and CDR2 from the germline V gene are DFQATT and SNEGSKA (reference sequence). V gave up 2 bases and J gave up 7 bases, with 5 bases separating them. CDR3 size: 10 residues.

The chain combines TRBV2 with TRBJ2-3; D not certain. The CDR3 length is 15 residues. Germline V gene sequence: CDR1 SNHLY, CDR2 FYNNEI. Trimming took 7 bases from V and 0 from J, leaving 14 bases between them. The CDR3 protein is CASMTTVLSTDTQYF. The CDR3 nucleotides are TGTGCCAGCATGACAACGGTTCTTAGCACAGATACGCAGTATTTT.

This chain uses TRBV9 with TRBJ1-2; D unclear. With 0 bases removed from V and 4 bases from J, the gap between germline ends came to 7 bases. In germline, CDR1 is SGDLS, CDR2 YYNGEE. The CDR3 consists of 13 residues. The DNA for the CDR3 is TGTGCCAGCAGCGTAGATCGCGCCTATGGCTACACCTTC. This gives the protein CASSVDRAYGYTF.

V is TRBV7-3 and J is TRBJ2-1, with 7 positions matching TRBD1. This CDR3 region has 15 residues. V trimming: 1 base; J trimming: 7 bases; junction bases outside the gene matches: 7. Germline V CDR1 and CDR2: SGHTA, FQGTGA. CDR3 bases: TGTGCCAGCAGCTTAATGGGACAGTTGCTGAATGAGCAGTTCTTC. This codes for CASSLMGQLLNEQFF.

V is TRBV9 and J is TRBJ2-7, with a weak D call TRBD2 (7 bases). Trimming stripped 0 bases from V and 2 bases from J, with 9 bases between. The CDR3 consists of 14 residues. Germline V gene sequence: CDR1 SGDLS, CDR2 YYNGEE. Written as DNA, the CDR3 is TGTGCCAGCAGCGTAGGGGAGGGGGCCTACGAGCAGTACTTC. Protein: CASSVGEGAYEQYF.

The rearrangement uses TRBV19 and TRBJ1-5; a weak D match, TRBD1 (6 bases). Trimming cost V 9 bases and J 1 base, with 16 bases left between them. Germline V gene data show CDR1 as LNHDA and CDR2 as SQIVND (reference sequence). This CDR3 is 15 amino acids long. CDR3 sequence reads: CASNQGGGSNQPQHF. The CDR3 DNA is TGTGCCAGCAACCAGGGAGGGGGGAGCAATCAGCCCCAGCATTTT.

The chain joins TRBV12-3 or TRBV12-4 to TRBJ2-1; D may be TRBD2 (6 bases). This CDR3 is built from 10 residues. The V end lost 6 bases, the J end lost 9 bases, and 6 bases lay between the germline ends. The CDR3 loop reads CASRGGEQFF. The CDR3 coding sequence is TGTGCCAGCAGGGGGGGTGAGCAGTTCTTC.

This clone was counted only a few times. The V call is TRBV5-1, the J call TRBJ1-6, with 9 bases lining up with TRBD1. J gave up 7 bases and V 4 bases, and 6 bases lay outside the gene matches. CDR1 is SGHRS, CDR2 YFSETQ, per germline. The CDR3 is made up of 15 amino acids. DNA for the CDR3: TGCGCCAGCAGCACGGGACAGGGATTCAATTCACCCCTCCACTTT. Its translation: CASSTGQGFNSPLHF.

This clone was seen only a few times. The CDR3 DNA sequence: TGTGCCAGCCGCGGGGATCGGGATATTTACACCTTC. It is translated as CASRGDRDIYTF. V gene TRBV6-5 combines with J gene TRBJ1-2; D unclear. CDR1 is MNHEY, CDR2 SVGAGI, per germline. V lost 8 bases and J 11 bases, leaving 18 bases between the germline ends. The CDR3 extends over 12 amino acids.

The chain uses TRBV6-5 and TRBJ1-1; 10 bases agree with TRBD1. This CDR3 spans 13 amino acids. Trimming at V came to 6 bases and at J to 3 bases, leaving 1 base not matched to a gene. The germline gives CDR1 MNHEY, CDR2 SVGAGI. The CDR3 reads CASRTGGHTEAFF. The DNA for the CDR3 is TGTGCCAGCAGGACAGGGGGCCACACTGAAGCTTTCTTT.

V and J are TRBV5-4 and TRBJ2-1; maybe TRBD2 (7 bases). CDR1 SGHNT and CDR2 YYREEE come from the germline V gene (reference sequence). This CDR3 has 17 amino acids. V gave up 7 bases and J gave up 2 bases, with 22 bases separating them. CDR3 in amino acids: CASQGSGGSIAYNEQFF. Written as DNA, the CDR3 is TGTGCCAGCCAGGGGTCAGGCGGGAGTATCGCCTACAATGAGCAGTTCTTC.

The chain employs TRBV6-6 and TRBJ1-3; D is unclear. This CDR3 region has 16 residues. V was pared by 0 bases and J by 0 bases, with 9 bases between. Germline V gene lookup returns CDR1 MNHNY and CDR2 SVGAGI (reference sequence). CDR3 in DNA: TGTGCCAGCAGTTACTCAACTGCCTACTCTGGAAACACCATATATTTT. The encoded protein is CASSYSTAYSGNTIYF.

This clone was seen only once. This sequence joins TRBV20-1 and TRBJ2-1, with D possibly TRBD2 on 6 matching bases. The V gene lost 3 bases and the J gene lost 7 bases, with 13 bases spanning the gap. The germline V gene has CDR1 DFQATT and CDR2 SNEGSKA (reference sequence). The CDR3 has 13 amino acids. CDR3 protein: CSASGEVDNEQFF. The CDR3 nucleotides read TGCAGTGCTAGTGGGGAGGTCGATAATGAGCAGTTCTTC.

The chain uses TRBV28 and TRBJ1-1; maybe TRBD1 (6 bases). Trimming shortened V by 3 bases and J by 2 bases, and 16 bases separated the two germline ends. This CDR3 spans 16 amino acids. The germline V gene has CDR1 MDHEN and CDR2 SYDVKM. The CDR3 DNA is TGTGCCAGCAGTTTTGACCCAGGGGCCCCTAACACTGAAGCTTTCTTT. Translated: CASSFDPGAPNTEAFF.

The rearrangement uses TRBV5-8 and TRBJ1-1; a weak D match, TRBD1 (6 bases). Trimming took 2 bases from V and 1 from J, leaving 15 bases between them. The CDR3 has 16 residues. In germline, CDR1 is SGHTS, CDR2 YDEGEE. CDR3: CASSLGKLRGNTEAFF. The CDR3 DNA sequence: TGTGCCAGCAGCTTAGGTAAGCTCAGGGGGAACACTGAAGCTTTCTTT.

The rearrangement uses TRBV15 and TRBJ1-2; TRBD1 agrees at 7 bases. This CDR3 has 13 amino acids. The ends lost 5 bases at V and 4 bases at J; junction bases unmatched: 4. Germline V CDR1 and CDR2: LNHNV, YYDKDF (reference sequence). DNA for the CDR3: TGTGCCACCAGCGCGGACAGGCTCTATGGCTACACCTTC. It specifies CATSADRLYGYTF.

This clone came up a few times. The chain employs TRBV6-2 or TRBV6-3 and TRBJ1-1; 10 positions match TRBD1. The germline V gene has CDR1 MNHEY and CDR2 SVGEGT. J was trimmed by 12 bases and V by 4 bases; bases with no gene match: 14. The CDR3 totals 15 residues. CDR3 DNA sequence: TGTGCCAGCAGTTTCGACAGGGGGCTGGCGGGAGAGACTTTCTTT. It is translated as CASSFDRGLAGETFF.